The source of this TCR beta chain is a study of shared clonotypes between healthy human individuals. Overall study context: Each donor's CD4 naive and CD4 memory cells filled three plates apiece, CD8 naive two, and CD8 memory one.

This table comes from immunoSEQ multiplex PCR, and its TCRdb copy is limited to in-frame clones, with some not included. The data hold millions of clones, with approximately 95% observed a single time. Germline V gene sequence: CDR1 SGDLS, CDR2 YYNGEE. The CDR3 has 11 amino acids. V lost 3 bases and J 7 bases, leaving 7 bases between the germline ends. Study observations and caveats: Specimens sampled were limited to blood, with tissue repertoires likely differing. Clonotype sharing across a few donors was observed for roughly 5% of naive CD4 clonotypes.

Note on this clone: Antigen: not known.

This receptor was obtained from a man aged 18 to 29 in good health. Input material: naive CD4+ T cells sorted from blood. Stated subset: CD45RA+ positively selected. The rearrangement links TRBV9 to TRBJ1-1, with D perhaps matching TRBD1 (5 bases). CDR3 bases: TGTGCCAGCAGCGCCGGGGGTGAAGCTTTCTTT. It specifies CASSAGGEAFF.